Below, 20 T cell receptor beta chains from the same sample are listed, as sequenced in a study of T cell repertoires in cytomegalovirus infection. Using its own MiXCR run on the reads, TCRdb lists one record per CDR3 protein. The sample shows some 440,000 distinct CDR3 sequences, about 33% of them seen only once. The source material was PBMCs. The receptors here all came from a human donor in good health (CMV status not recorded). Some clones in this sample may be carry-over from other donors' samples.

The CDR3 protein is CASSWGIADEQFF. CDR3 DNA sequence: TGTGCCAGCAGCTGGGGGATAGCCGATGAGCAGTTCTTC. This chain connects TRBV7-3 to TRBJ2-1; D possibly matches TRBD1 or TRBD2 (5 bases each). From germline, CDR1 is SGHTA and CDR2 FQGTGA. V was cut by 4 bases and J by 8 bases, with 12 bases left in between. This CDR3 spans 13 amino acids.

The chain joins TRBV12-3 or TRBV12-4 to TRBJ1-5; unclear D gene. CDR3 length equals 13 residues. The ends were cut back, 6 bases at V and 7 bases at J, with 13 bases in the middle. Here the CDR3 reads CASRLGDRQPQHF. The CDR3 DNA is TGTGCCAGCAGGTTGGGCGACCGACAGCCCCAGCATTTT.

This clonotype came up a few times. V and J are TRBV2 and TRBJ2-7; no definite D call. Per germline, CDR1 SNHLY and CDR2 FYNNEI. The germline V and J ends were trimmed by 4 bases and 5 bases, with 18 bases remaining between them. The CDR3 is made up of 15 amino acids. The CDR3: CASSVSGSTYHEQYF. The CDR3 DNA is TGTGCCAGCAGTGTATCGGGCTCCACCTACCACGAGCAGTACTTC.

The V and J genes are TRBV12-3 or TRBV12-4 and TRBJ1-1, with D perhaps TRBD1 (5 bases). This CDR3 has 15 residues. V was clipped by 6 bases and J by 1 base, with 15 bases between them. The CDR3 sequence: CASSQPGLKNTEAFF. The CDR3 region has the DNA TGTGCCAGCAGCCAGCCGGGACTCAAGAACACTGAAGCTTTCTTT.

The chain has TRBV29-1 and TRBJ2-5, with D unresolved. Germline V gene data show CDR1 as SQVTM and CDR2 as ANQGSEA. V was trimmed by 6 bases and J by 2 bases, leaving 16 bases between them. The CDR3 is 14 amino acids. The CDR3 DNA sequence: TGCAGCGTCGTCGTAAGGGTCTTTCAAGAGACCCAGTACTTC. Translation gives CSVVVRVFQETQYF.

The chain is built from TRBV6-5 and TRBJ2-7; 8 bases are shared with TRBD1. V dropped 4 bases and J dropped 4; count of bases not matched to a gene: 24. The CDR3 length is 20 residues. Germline CDR1 is MNHEY and CDR2 is SVGAGI. In DNA, the CDR3 is TGTGCCAGCAGTTCAGGGGGCTCTTTCAGAGATCGAGGAGATACGTACGAGCAGTACTTC. Encoded protein: CASSSGGSFRDRGDTYEQYF.

The chain joins TRBV10-2 to TRBJ2-5; the D gene is possibly TRBD1 (6 bases). The CDR3 is made up of 14 amino acids. The germline V and J ends were trimmed by 7 bases and 2 bases, with 14 bases remaining between them. The germline CDR1 and CDR2 sequences are WSHSY and SAAADI. The CDR3 DNA sequence: TGCGCCAGCACTTACACCGGACAGCAAGAGACCCAGTACTTC. Protein sequence: CASTYTGQQETQYF.

This chain links TRBV12-3 or TRBV12-4 with TRBJ1-2, with a weak D call TRBD1 (5 bases). Trimming removed 6 bases at V and 4 bases at J, with 12 bases between. CDR3 size: 13 residues. As DNA, the CDR3 is TGTGCCAGCAGAGAACGGGGCCGCTATGGCTACACCTTC. It is translated as CASRERGRYGYTF.

This clonotype was counted ten times or more. J is TRBJ2-1 and V is TRBV11-2; TRBD2 aligns across 10 bases. V shed 4 bases and J 7 bases; nucleotides not matched to a gene: 10. The CDR3 extends over 16 amino acids. Germline lookup yields CDR1 SGHAT and CDR2 FQNNGV. The DNA of the CDR3 is TGTGCCAGCAGCTCACCGGGACTAGCGCGTTTTAATGAGCAGTTCTTC. Translating it yields CASSSPGLARFNEQFF.

The rearrangement uses TRBV5-4 and TRBJ2-7; 9 bases are shared with TRBD1. Trimming took 9 bases from V and 4 from J; bases not matched to a gene: 8. Per germline, CDR1 SGHNT and CDR2 YYREEE (reference sequence). This CDR3 is built from 13 residues. The CDR3: CATGTGKGYEQYF. The DNA for the CDR3 is TGTGCCACCGGGACAGGGAAGGGTTACGAGCAGTACTTC.

This clonotype was seen at least ten times. The genes are TRBV7-2 and TRBJ2-3; no clear D gene. V was clipped by 1 base and J by 0 bases, with 5 bases between them. The CDR3 has 14 residues. Germline loops: CDR1 SGHTA, CDR2 FQGNSA. CDR3 region: CASSLDVSTDTQYF. The CDR3 DNA is TGTGCCAGCAGCTTAGACGTCAGCACAGATACGCAGTATTTT.

Worth noting for this clonotype: Relative to the germline gene, one junction end is altered; a read error may explain this. V is TRBV7-8 and J is TRBJ2-3, with D perhaps given as TRBD1 or TRBD2 (8 bases each). The CDR3 has 23 residues. Germline V gives CDR1 SGHVS, CDR2 FQNEAQ. CDR3 bases: TGTGCTAGCAGCTTAGCGGGACAGGCCTTCTTGTCCTATTATTCGGACACAGATTCTACGCAGTATTTT. Translation: CASSLAGQAFLSYYSDTDSTQYF.

This clonotype was found a few times. The genes are TRBV7-9 and TRBJ2-3; D may match TRBD1 or TRBD2 (6 bases each). Germline loops: CDR1 SEHNR, CDR2 FQNEAQ (reference sequence). Trimming cost V 4 bases and J 1 base, with 15 bases left between them. The CDR3 covers 16 residues. The CDR3 sequence is CASSSPQGLRTDTQYF. The CDR3, as DNA: TGTGCCAGCAGCTCCCCACAGGGACTGCGCACAGATACGCAGTATTTT.

This clonotype was recorded many times. The CDR3 region is CASSQDSSLRVEGYTF. The CDR3 DNA is TGCGCCAGCAGCCAAGATTCCAGCTTGAGAGTCGAAGGCTACACCTTC. The chain joins TRBV4-1 to TRBJ1-2, with D uncertain. The CDR3 totals 16 residues. V was pared by 0 bases and J by 8 bases, with 19 bases between. Germline values: CDR1 MGHRA, CDR2 YSYEKL.

CDR3 in DNA: TGTGCCAGCAGCTTGGCTCCACCTTCGATGGGGGATACGCAGTATTTT. Translation: CASSLAPPSMGDTQYF. The rearrangement uses TRBV5-6 and TRBJ2-3; no clear D. V lost 0 bases, J lost 6 bases, and 17 bases lay in between. The CDR3 is made up of 16 amino acids. The germline gives CDR1 SGHDT, CDR2 YYEEEE.

This clonotype was recorded a few times. The V call is TRBV10-2, the J call TRBJ1-6, with 7 bases fitting TRBD1. Trimming removed 2 bases from V and 3 bases from J; junction bases left unmatched: 7. In germline, CDR1 is WSHSY, CDR2 SAAADI. This CDR3 comprises 17 residues. The CDR3 loop reads CASSEPERTGYNSPLHF. The CDR3, as DNA: TGCGCCAGCAGTGAGCCCGAACGGACAGGCTATAATTCACCCCTCCACTTT.

This clonotype was detected many times. This chain connects TRBV12-3 or TRBV12-4 to TRBJ1-1; no clear D gene. The CDR3 is made up of 13 amino acids. V was trimmed by 3 bases and J by 5 bases, leaving 10 bases between them. CDR3 sequence: CASSFEGRTEAFF. The CDR3 DNA follows: TGTGCCAGCAGTTTCGAAGGGCGAACTGAAGCTTTCTTT.

J is TRBJ1-6 and V is TRBV6-5, with unresolved D. Germline loops: CDR1 MNHEY, CDR2 SVGAGI. Between the trimmed V and J ends, which lost 4 bases and 7 bases, there was a span of 8 bases. This CDR3 comprises 13 residues. CDR3 loop: CASSCDGNSPLHF. As DNA, the CDR3 is TGTGCCAGCAGTTGCGACGGGAATTCACCCCTCCACTTT.

The V gene is TRBV28, the J gene TRBJ2-1; D uncertain. V was trimmed by 10 bases and J by 2 bases, leaving 27 bases between them. Germline CDR1 reads MDHEN; CDR2 reads SYDVKM. This CDR3 contains 18 residues. The CDR3 region is CATLPSPDLTSPYNEQFF. CDR3 nucleotide sequence: TGTGCCACACTCCCCTCCCCGGACCTCACGAGCCCCTACAATGAGCAGTTCTTC. The full variable domain, its missing parts supplied by reference TRBV28 and TRBJ2-1, is DVKVTQSSRYLVKRTGEKVFLECVQDMDHENMFWYRQDPGLGLRLIYFSYDVKMKEKGDIPEGYSVSREKKERFSLILESASTNQTSMYLCATLPSPDLTSPYNEQFFGPGTRLTVL.

The V and J genes are TRBV28 and TRBJ2-1, with 7 bases lining up with TRBD1. The CDR3 has 14 amino acids. Germline V CDR1 and CDR2: MDHEN, SYDVKM. V shed 6 bases, J shed 8 bases, and the junction held 10 bases outside the gene matches. The CDR3 protein is CASRRTGPSHEQFF. CDR3 DNA sequence: TGTGCCAGCAGGCGGACAGGCCCTTCCCATGAGCAGTTCTTC.